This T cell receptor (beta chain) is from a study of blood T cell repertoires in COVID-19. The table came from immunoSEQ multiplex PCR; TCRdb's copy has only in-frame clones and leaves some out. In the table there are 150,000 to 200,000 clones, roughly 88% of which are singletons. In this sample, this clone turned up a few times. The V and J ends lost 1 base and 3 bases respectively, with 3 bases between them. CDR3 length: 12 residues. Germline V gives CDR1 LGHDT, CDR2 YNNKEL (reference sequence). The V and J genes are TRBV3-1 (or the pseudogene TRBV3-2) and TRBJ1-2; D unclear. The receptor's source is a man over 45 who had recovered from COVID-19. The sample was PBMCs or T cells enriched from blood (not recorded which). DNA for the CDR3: TGTGCCAGCAGCCAAGCTGACTATGGCTACACCTTC. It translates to CASSQADYGYTF.